Listed below are T cell receptor beta chains from one sample, sequenced in a study of T cells in Graves' hyperthyroidism and ophthalmopathy. TCRdb passed the multiplex PCR reads through MiXCR, listing each CDR3 protein once. This table holds hundreds of thousands of distinct CDR3 sequences, roughly 45% found once. The sequenced material came from peripheral blood or thyroid tissue (not recorded which). The receptors were sampled from an adult man with Graves' disease, either hyperthyroidism or ophthalmopathy (not recorded which). The CDR3 runs from the conserved cysteine through the conserved F or W. A D gene is named only where the DNA matches it firmly. Rows give clone size only sometimes, using once, few, many, or a class for an expanded clone.

TRBV4-1	.	TRBJ1-1	14	.	CASSQTYMNTEAFF	TGCGCCAGCAGCCAGACATACATGAACACTGAAGCTTTCTTT
TRBV6-1	.	TRBJ2-3	15	TRBD1	CASRTDRASTDTQYF	TGCGCCAGCAGGACGGACAGGGCTAGCACAGATACGCAGTATTTT
TRBV2	.	TRBJ1-5	14	.	CASSGAGRNQPQHF	TGTGCCAGCAGCGGAGCGGGGCGCAATCAGCCCCAGCATTTT
TRBV29-1	.	TRBJ2-2	11	TRBD1	CSGGTGGELFF	TGCAGCGGCGGGACAGGGGGCGAGCTGTTTTTT
TRBV12-3/TRBV12-4	.	TRBJ2-7	13	.	CASSVREPYEQYF	TGTGCCAGCAGTGTCCGCGAGCCCTACGAGCAGTACTTC
TRBV7-2	many	TRBJ1-4	14	.	CASSEAAGTVKLFF	TGTGCCAGCAGCGAAGCGGCAGGGACGGTAAAACTGTTTTTT
TRBV7-6	.	TRBJ2-5	14	.	CASRPWTTQETQYF	TGTGCCAGCAGGCCGTGGACTACACAAGAGACCCAGTACTTC
TRBV7-6	.	TRBJ2-7	15	TRBD2	CANSSPPGGSYEQYF	TGTGCCAACAGCAGCCCGCCGGGGGGCTCCTACGAGCAGTACTTC
TRBV7-9	many	TRBJ1-1	11	.	CASVKNTEAFF	TGTGCCAGCGTAAAGAACACTGAAGCTTTCTTT
TRBV29-1	many	TRBJ1-4	14	TRBD1	CSVGDRGTNEKLFF	TGCAGCGTGGGGGACAGGGGAACTAATGAAAAACTGTTTTTT
TRBV6-5	few	TRBJ2-5	14	TRBD1	CASSPQGWEETQYF	TGTGCCAGCAGCCCACAGGGGTGGGAAGAGACCCAGTACTTC
TRBV7-2	many	TRBJ1-1	14	.	CASSFRNMNTEAFF	TGTGCCAGCAGCTTCCGAAACATGAACACTGAAGCTTTCTTT
TRBV12-3/TRBV12-4	few	TRBJ1-1	12	.	CASSTWNAEAFF	TGTGCCAGCAGCACATGGAACGCTGAAGCTTTCTTT
TRBV7-8	many	TRBJ2-7	12	.	CASSSLENEQYF	TGTGCCAGCAGCTCGTTGGAGAACGAGCAGTACTTC
TRBV7-8	many	TRBJ1-1	13	.	CASSPNGNTEAFF	TGTGCCAGCAGCCCAAACGGGAACACTGAAGCTTTCTTT
TRBV20-1	few	TRBJ2-5	14	TRBD2	CSAAGTSGGETQYF	TGCAGTGCCGCGGGGACTAGCGGGGGAGAGACCCAGTACTTC
TRBV7-8	few	TRBJ2-7	14	TRBD2	CASSLSGRANEQYF	TGCGCCAGCAGCCTTAGCGGGAGGGCAAACGAGCAGTACTTC
TRBV29-1	many	TRBJ1-3	14	TRBD1	CSVLGTATGNTIYF	TGCAGCGTGCTAGGGACAGCCACTGGAAACACCATATATTTT
TRBV10-3	many	TRBJ1-1	16	.	CAISDINGAKDTEAFF	TGTGCCATCAGTGATATTAACGGGGCTAAGGACACTGAAGCTTTCTTT
TRBV25-1	once	TRBJ1-2	15	.	CAGSIAGGGNYGYTF	TGTGCCGGCAGCATCGCGGGGGGAGGGAACTATGGCTACACCTTC
TRBV5-1	.	TRBJ1-1	14	TRBD1	CASSRTGAATEAFF	TGCGCCAGCAGCCGGACAGGGGCGGCCACTGAAGCTTTCTTT
TRBV7-9	.	TRBJ1-4	9	.	CASSSKGVF	TGTGCCAGCAGCTCCAAGGGGGTTTTT
TRBV24-1	many	TRBJ1-3	17	TRBD1	CATSDPRDSSSGNTIYF	TGTGCCACCAGTGACCCACGGGACAGTAGCTCTGGAAACACCATATATTTT
TRBV13	few	TRBJ1-4	15	TRBD1	CASSQDGTGAEKLFF	TGTGCCAGCAGCCAAGATGGGACAGGGGCTGAAAAACTGTTTTTT
TRBV6-6	few	TRBJ2-7	14	TRBD1	CASSYPGTGNEQYF	TGTGCCAGCAGTTACCCCGGGACAGGTAACGAGCAGTACTTC
TRBV5-1	.	TRBJ2-5	14	.	CASSTQGYGETQYF	TGCGCCAGCAGCACCCAGGGGTATGGAGAGACCCAGTACTTC